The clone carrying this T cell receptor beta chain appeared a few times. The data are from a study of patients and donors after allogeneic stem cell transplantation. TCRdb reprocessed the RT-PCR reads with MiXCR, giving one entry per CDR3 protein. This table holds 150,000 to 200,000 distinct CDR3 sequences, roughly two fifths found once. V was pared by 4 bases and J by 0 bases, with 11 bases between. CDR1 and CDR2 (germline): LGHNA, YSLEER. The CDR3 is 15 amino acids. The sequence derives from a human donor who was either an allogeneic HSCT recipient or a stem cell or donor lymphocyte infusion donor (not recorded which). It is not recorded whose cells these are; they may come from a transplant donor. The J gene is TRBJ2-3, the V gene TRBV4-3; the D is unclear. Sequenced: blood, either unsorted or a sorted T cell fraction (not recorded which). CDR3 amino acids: CASSPRGQSTDTQYF. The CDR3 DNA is TGCGCCAGCAGCCCCCGTGGGCAGAGCACAGATACGCAGTATTTT.